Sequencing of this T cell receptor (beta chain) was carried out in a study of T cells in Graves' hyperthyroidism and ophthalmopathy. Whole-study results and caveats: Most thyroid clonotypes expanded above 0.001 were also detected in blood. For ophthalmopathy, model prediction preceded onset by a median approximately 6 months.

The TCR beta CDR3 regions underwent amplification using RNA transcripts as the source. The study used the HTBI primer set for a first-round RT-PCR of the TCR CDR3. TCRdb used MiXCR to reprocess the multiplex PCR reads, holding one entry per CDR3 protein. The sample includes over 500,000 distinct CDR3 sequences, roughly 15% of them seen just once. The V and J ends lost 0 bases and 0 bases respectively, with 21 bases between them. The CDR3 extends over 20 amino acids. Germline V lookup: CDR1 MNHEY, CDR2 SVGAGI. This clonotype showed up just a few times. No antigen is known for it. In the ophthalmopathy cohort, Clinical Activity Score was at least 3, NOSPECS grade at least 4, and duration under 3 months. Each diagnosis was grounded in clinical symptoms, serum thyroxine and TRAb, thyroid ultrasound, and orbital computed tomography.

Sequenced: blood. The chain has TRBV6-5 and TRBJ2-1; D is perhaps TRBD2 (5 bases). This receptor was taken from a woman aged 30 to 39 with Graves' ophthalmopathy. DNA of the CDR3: TGTGCCAGCAGTTACTCCGCCTCTAGCCAGCGTCTTAGCTCCTACAATGAGCAGTTCTTC. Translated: CASSYSASSQRLSSYNEQFF.